The clone carrying this T cell receptor (beta chain) was seen only once. What it binds is not known. Assay: immunoSEQ multiplex PCR; the TCRdb copy retains only in-frame clones and omits some. The profile shows about 53,000 clones, approximately 90% of them singletons. The source of the sample is a study of OX40 agonist ivuxolimab in advanced cancers. Study context: The study treated patients with ivuxolimab, an agonistic anti-OX40 (CD134) antibody. Three patients, one with hepatocellular carcinoma and two with cutaneous melanoma, achieved partial responses.

General observations from the study: With doses of 0.1 to 3.0 mg/kg, CD4+ and CD8+ blood T cells had undergone clonal expansion by week 6.

CDR1 is MDHEN and CDR2 is SYDVKM in the germline V gene. Trimming took 9 bases from V and 5 from J, leaving 20 bases between them. The CDR3 extends over 15 amino acids. The chain carries TRBV28 and TRBJ1-5, with D possibly TRBD1 on 6 matching bases. The origin of this receptor is an adult with an advanced solid tumor such as melanoma, head and neck, liver or kidney cancer. The specimen comprised CD4+ or CD8+ T cells sorted from blood, sampled in a trial of the OX40 agonist ivuxolimab. DNA for the CDR3: TGTGCCAGTATTGCAGGGGAAAGCAGTCATCAGCCCCAGCATTTT. Translating gives CASIAGESSHQPQHF.